This TCR beta chain was captured in a study of control samples from healthy donors and cancer patients (dated by TCRdb to 2019 to 2021). Trimming costs V 9 bases and J 4 bases, and their ends lie 10 bases apart. The CDR1 and CDR2 encoded by the germline V gene (reference sequence) are LNHDA and SQIVND. The CDR3 measures 12 amino acids from cysteine to phenylalanine. The sequence is cut down to CDR3 DNA, 36 bases in frame from base 1. Regarding this clone: There is no known antigen for this receptor. No much larger clone exists at a distance of one base, and base qualities are not known.

Libraries came from the immunoSEQ multiplex PCR assay. TCRdb's version of the immuneACCESS table is confined to in-frame rearrangements and falls short of the full clone set. An unresolved V gene accounts for under half of the shortfall where checked; the remainder is of unknown origin. The sample yields about 140,000 clones; less than 90% were counted once. The leading ten clones occupy 8.5% to 9.5% of the sample. This chain is built from TRBV19 and TRBJ2-1, with the D gene not clear enough to name. The origin of this receptor is a woman aged 30 to 39 in good health. Sample: blood. The base sequence is TGTGCCAGGTACAGTTTTTACAATGAGCAGTTCTTC. It codes for CARYSFYNEQFF.